This T cell receptor beta chain originates from a study of blood T cell repertoires in COVID-19. Study background: Spain, Italy and the United States supplied samples that represented acute and convalescent COVID-19. Sources were T cells, B-cell-depleted T cells, or PBMCs; the material itself was cDNA or gDNA.

Germline loops: CDR1 SGHDT, CDR2 YYEEEE. V shed 0 bases, J shed 5 bases, and the junction held 6 bases outside the gene matches. The CDR3 sequence is 16 residues long. In the original analysis: Scientists estimated how many nucleated cells there were by amplifying reference gene primers. TCRdb's table, derived via immunoSEQ multiplex PCR, lists solely in-frame clones and lacks some. The V and J calls and clone size are taken from that table; D and trimming were inferred from the DNA. The table lists some 130,000 clones, roughly nine tenths of them singletons, with more than 9.5% in the top ten. The Seattle site enrolled patients during active infection and followed them longitudinally.

The chain recombines TRBV5-6 with TRBJ1-3; 9 nucleotides match TRBD1. Sequences were obtained from peripheral blood. The TCR was taken from a woman aged 70-85 years with COVID-19, enrolled during active disease. The CDR3 DNA sequence: TGTGCCAGCAGCTTGGCCGGGACAGGGCTAAGAAACACCATATATTTT. This codes for CASSLAGTGLRNTIYF.